The T cell receptor beta chain described here comes from a study of persistence of HIV-infected CD4 T cells. Details on this clone: Antigen unknown.

This was the immunoSEQ version 4 assay in survey mode. Method: immunoSEQ multiplex PCR; TCRdb's copy keeps in-frame clones and lacks some. The sample includes about 64,000 clones, 65% to 75% seen only once; the top ten take 1.5% to 2%. Overlapping HIV-1 Gag 15-mer peptides at approximately 1 ug per peptide per mL were used. CD40L-negative CD69-negative CD45RO-high memory CD4+ T cells were sorted as populations depleted of antigen-responding cells. This CDR3 region has 14 residues. CDR1 is SGHRS, CDR2 YFSETQ, per germline. V lost 5 bases and J 4 bases, leaving 14 bases between the germline ends. V gene TRBV5-1 combines with J gene TRBJ2-3; D may be TRBD1 or TRBD2 (5 bases each). This receptor was obtained from an adult man with HIV who was CMV-seropositive. The starting material was CD4+ T cells sorted from PBMCs after roughly 18-hour stimulation, obtained from a patient who received antiretroviral therapy. The CDR3 protein is CASRLQGASDTQYF. The CDR3 DNA reads as TGCGCCAGCAGGCTCCAGGGAGCCTCAGATACGCAGTATTTT.